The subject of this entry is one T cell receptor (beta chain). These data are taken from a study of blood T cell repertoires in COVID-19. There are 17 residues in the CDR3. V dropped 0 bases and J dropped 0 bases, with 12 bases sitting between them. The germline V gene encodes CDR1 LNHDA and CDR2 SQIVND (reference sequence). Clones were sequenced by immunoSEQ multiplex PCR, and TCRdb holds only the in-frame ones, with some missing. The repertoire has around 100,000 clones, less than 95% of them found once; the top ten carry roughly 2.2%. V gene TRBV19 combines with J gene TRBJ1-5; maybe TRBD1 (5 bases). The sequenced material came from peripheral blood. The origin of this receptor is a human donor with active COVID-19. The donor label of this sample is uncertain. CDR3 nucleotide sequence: TGTGCCAGTAGTATAGATCAGGGCAGTGATAGCAATCAGCCCCAGCATTTT. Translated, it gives CASSIDQGSDSNQPQHF.